Below, 14 T cell receptor beta chains from the same sample are listed, as sequenced in a study of blood T cells in healthy people across ages (dated by TCRdb to between 2014 and 2017). Library creation used 5' RACE. The sequencing machine was an Illumina HiSeq 2500. The second PCR ran for roughly 7 to 12 cycles and used a J-beta primer mix along with a sample-barcoded 5' primer. TCRdb trimmed public reads at Q25 via fastp, called clones via MiXCR and kept in-frame beta chains. Under each unique CDR3 protein, matching rows form one entry showing the most common genes and DNA. In all, the sample holds around 500,000 distinct CDR3 sequences, and around 48% of those were seen once. Under 30% of the sample is taken by the ten largest. The sample comprised blood. These receptors all stem from a man older than 75 in good health.

V is TRBV7-2 and J is TRBJ2-1; 9 bases agree with TRBD1. The V gene end was trimmed by 3 bases and the J gene end by 7 bases; junction bases not matched to a gene: 4. The CDR3 is 14 amino acids. The germline V gene encodes CDR1 SGHTA and CDR2 FQGNSA. This CDR3 is CASSFGTGTNEQFF. The CDR3 DNA follows: TGTGCCAGCAGCTTCGGGACAGGGACTAATGAGCAGTTCTTC.

This clonotype was seen more than once but under ten times. The chain employs TRBV6-2 or TRBV6-3 and TRBJ2-7; 7 bases map to TRBD1. J gave up 0 bases and V 2 bases, and 4 bases lay outside the gene matches. The CDR3 sequence is 15 residues long. Germline V gene lookup returns CDR1 MNHEY and CDR2 SVGEGT. The CDR3 DNA reads TGTGCCAGCAGTTACGGCAGGGGGATCTCCTACGAGCAGTACTTC. Amino acids: CASSYGRGISYEQYF.

This clonotype was recorded many times. The chain couples TRBV6-5 to TRBJ1-4; D is ambiguous. This CDR3 comprises 13 residues. V dropped 5 bases and J dropped 8 bases, with 12 bases sitting between them. CDR1 is MNHEY and CDR2 is SVGAGI in the germline V gene. The CDR3 reads CASSPLGREKLFF. The CDR3 bases are TGTGCCAGCAGTCCACTCGGCCGGGAAAAACTGTTTTTT.

Of note for this clonotype: An end of the junction does not agree with germline; a read error may underlie this. This chain connects TRBV12-3 or TRBV12-4 to TRBJ2-3, with TRBD2 matching over 13 bases. This CDR3 contains 16 residues. The CDR3 protein is CASRETSGGRGDMQYF. CDR3 sequence (DNA): TGTGCCAGCAGGGAGACTAGCGGGGGGAGAGGAGATATGCAGTATTTT.

The genes are TRBV5-4 and TRBJ2-3; 14 bases fit TRBD2. V lost 5 bases and J lost 1; bases outside the gene matches: 9. Germline loops: CDR1 SGHNT, CDR2 YYREEE (reference sequence). The CDR3 consists of 18 residues. This chain's CDR3 is CASRSGLAGETRTDTQYF. CDR3 sequence (DNA): TGTGCCAGCAGATCGGGACTAGCGGGGGAGACCCGCACAGATACGCAGTATTTT.

A few counts support this clonotype. The rearrangement uses TRBV12-3 or TRBV12-4 and TRBJ1-1, with D maybe TRBD1 (5 bases). Trimming removed 2 bases from V and 4 bases from J, with 11 bases in between. CDR3 length equals 14 residues. The CDR3 DNA is TGTGCCAGCAGTTTAATGGGGACCCGCACTGAAGCTTTCTTT. Translation: CASSLMGTRTEAFF.

This clonotype was seen just once. The rearrangement joins TRBV6-2 or TRBV6-3 to TRBJ2-3; TRBD2 might be the D (7 bases). V lost 6 bases to trimming and J lost 6 bases, with 16 bases between them. The germline V gene encodes CDR1 MNHEY and CDR2 SVGEGT. This CDR3 contains 14 residues. This CDR3 reads CASRGGEFIDTQYF. Written as DNA, the CDR3 is TGTGCCAGCAGAGGGGGGGAGTTTATTGATACGCAGTATTTT.

The V and J genes are TRBV28 and TRBJ1-4; perhaps TRBD1 as D (5 bases). The CDR3 sequence is 16 residues long. Per germline, CDR1 MDHEN and CDR2 SYDVKM. V lost 3 bases, J lost 7 bases, and 18 bases lay in between. CDR3 in amino acids: CASSLIRAGMAEKLFF. The CDR3 coding sequence is TGTGCCAGCAGTTTGATTCGGGCAGGGATGGCTGAAAAACTGTTTTTT.

This clonotype came up a few times. The chain is built from TRBV12-3 or TRBV12-4 and TRBJ1-1, with a tentative D call TRBD1 (5 bases). The CDR3 contains 15 residues. The germline V and J ends were trimmed by 6 bases and 0 bases, with 14 bases remaining between them. The CDR3, as DNA: TGTGCCAGCAGCCCCTCGGGACGGTTGAACACTGAAGCTTTCTTT. It specifies CASSPSGRLNTEAFF.

This chain uses TRBV6-5 with TRBJ2-1, with 10 bases identical to TRBD1. The ends lost 2 bases at V and 4 bases at J; junction bases unmatched: 2. The CDR3 contains 15 residues. CDR1 and CDR2 from the germline V gene are MNHEY and SVGAGI. The CDR3 nucleotides read TGTGCCAGCAGTTACGCGGGACAGGGGTACAATGAGCAGTTCTTC. It is translated as CASSYAGQGYNEQFF.

J is TRBJ1-1 and V is TRBV7-2, with D perhaps TRBD1 (6 bases). Germline lookup yields CDR1 SGHTA and CDR2 FQGNSA. CDR3 length: 15 amino acids. V was cut by 5 bases and J by 2 bases, with 15 bases left in between. The CDR3 spells CASSPSGGGNTEAFF. For the CDR3, the DNA is TGTGCCAGCAGCCCGAGTGGAGGGGGTAACACTGAAGCTTTCTTT.

On this clonotype itself: The junction departs from germline at one end; a sequencing error may be responsible. The chain combines TRBV7-2 with TRBJ2-1, with TRBD2 as a possible D gene (6 bases). Germline CDR1 is SGHTA and CDR2 is FQGNSA. This CDR3 region has 15 residues. CDR3 in DNA: TGTGCCAGCAGCTTACGGGGGACTGCCAACAAGGAGCAGTTCTTC. It specifies CASSLRGTANKEQFF.

The genes are TRBV7-2 and TRBJ2-1, with D unresolved. Germline V gives CDR1 SGHTA, CDR2 FQGNSA. The CDR3 runs to 12 residues. V lost 0 bases and J lost 10, with 7 bases in between. The CDR3 here is CASSLALWEQFF. The CDR3, as DNA: TGTGCCAGCAGCTTAGCGCTATGGGAGCAGTTCTTC. The complete variable domain, with remaining parts taken from reference TRBV7-2 and TRBJ2-1, reads GAGVSQSPSNKVTEKGKDVELRCDPISGHTALYWYRQSLGQGLEFLIYFQGNSAPDKSGLPSDRFSAERTGGSVSTLTIQRTQQEDSAVYLCASSLALWEQFFGPGTRLTVL.

This clonotype was counted between two and nine times. V and J are TRBV25-1 and TRBJ1-1; TRBD1 might be the D (6 bases). This CDR3 contains 14 residues. Germline values: CDR1 MGHDK, CDR2 SYGVNS. V was pared by 4 bases and J by 4 bases, with 13 bases between. CDR3 in DNA: TGTGCCAGCAGTGGTACAGGGAGGGGCACTGAAGCTTTCTTT. Protein sequence: CASSGTGRGTEAFF.